This TCR beta chain emerged from a study of OX40 agonist ivuxolimab in advanced cancers. Germline lookup yields CDR1 MNHEY and CDR2 SVGAGI. V shed 5 bases, J shed 4 bases, and the junction held 8 bases outside the gene matches. The CDR3 sequence is 15 residues long. Method: immunoSEQ multiplex PCR; TCRdb's copy keeps in-frame clones and lacks some. The sample has around 35,000 clones; about 82% are singletons. This sequence joins TRBV6-5 and TRBJ1-5; the match to TRBD1 covers 7 bases. Sequencing used CD4+ or CD8+ T cells sorted from blood, obtained in a trial of the OX40 agonist ivuxolimab. The sequence was obtained from an adult with an advanced solid tumor such as melanoma, head and neck, liver or kidney cancer. This chain's CDR3 is CASSPSGTVNQPQHF. In DNA form, the CDR3 reads TGTGCCAGCAGTCCATCCGGGACAGTTAATCAGCCCCAGCATTTT.